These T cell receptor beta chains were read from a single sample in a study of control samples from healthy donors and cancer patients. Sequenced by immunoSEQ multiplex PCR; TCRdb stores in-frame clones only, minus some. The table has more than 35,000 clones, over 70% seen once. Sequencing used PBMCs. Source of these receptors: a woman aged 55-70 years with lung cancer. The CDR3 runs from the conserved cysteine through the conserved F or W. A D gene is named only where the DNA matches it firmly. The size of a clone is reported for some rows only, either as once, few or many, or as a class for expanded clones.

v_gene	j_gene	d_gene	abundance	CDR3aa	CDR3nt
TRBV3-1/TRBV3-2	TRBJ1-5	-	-	CASSQVGGQPQHF	TGTGCCAGCAGCCAAGTGGGGGGCCAGCCCCAGCATTTT
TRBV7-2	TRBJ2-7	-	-	CASSFKVVGEQYF	TGTGCCAGCAGCTTCAAGGTCGTGGGGGAGCAGTACTTC
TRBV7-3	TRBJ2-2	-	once	CASSPLLAGELFF	TGTGCCAGCAGCCCTCTACTAGCCGGGGAGCTGTTTTTT
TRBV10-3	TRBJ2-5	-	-	CAIRGFQETQYF	TGTGCCATCAGGGGGTTCCAAGAGACCCAGTACTTC
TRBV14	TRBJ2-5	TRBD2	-	CASSQVEGLAGGKTQYF	TGTGCCAGCAGCCAAGTGGAAGGACTAGCGGGAGGAAAGACCCAGTACTTC
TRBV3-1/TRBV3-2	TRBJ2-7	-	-	CASSQVQSYEQYF	TGTGCCAGCAGCCAAGTACAGTCCTACGAGCAGTACTTC
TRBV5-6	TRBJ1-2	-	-	CASSLGQYGGYTF	TGTGCCAGCAGCTTGGGACAGTACGGTGGCTACACCTTC
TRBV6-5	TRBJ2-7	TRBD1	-	CASPPGQGSDEQYF	TGTGCCAGCCCCCCGGGACAGGGGTCCGACGAGCAGTACTTC
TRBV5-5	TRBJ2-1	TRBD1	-	CASSLARGLRDEQFF	TGTGCCAGCAGCTTGGCCAGGGGGCTACGGGATGAGCAGTTCTTC
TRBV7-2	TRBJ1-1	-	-	CASSGQSNTEAFF	TGTGCCAGCAGTGGACAGTCGAACACTGAAGCTTTCTTT
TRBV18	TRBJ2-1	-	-	CASSDPDGSTNEQFF	TGTGCCAGCTCAGACCCCGACGGGAGTACCAATGAGCAGTTCTTC
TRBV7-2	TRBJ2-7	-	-	CASSFQESYEQYF	TGTGCCAGCAGCTTCCAGGAGTCCTACGAGCAGTACTTC
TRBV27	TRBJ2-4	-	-	CASSEGEARNIQYF	TGTGCCAGCTCTGAAGGGGAAGCGAGAAACATTCAGTACTTC
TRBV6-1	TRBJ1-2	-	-	CASSERTTAYGYTF	TGTGCCAGCAGTGAAAGAACGACAGCGTATGGCTACACCTTC
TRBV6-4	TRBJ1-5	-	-	CASSDSENQPQHF	TGTGCCAGCAGTGACTCTGAAAATCAGCCCCAGCATTTT
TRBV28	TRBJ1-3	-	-	CASREGNSGNTIYF	TGTGCCAGCAGGGAGGGAAACTCTGGAAACACCATATATTTT
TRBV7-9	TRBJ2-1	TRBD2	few	CAGLAVSYNEQFF	TGTGCCGGACTAGCGGTCTCCTACAATGAGCAGTTCTTC
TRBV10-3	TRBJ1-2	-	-	CAIGGGGTFAYGYTF	TGTGCCATCGGGGGGGGCGGCACTTTTGCCTATGGCTACACCTTC
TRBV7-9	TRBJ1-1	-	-	CASSSKVGERKAFF	TGTGCCAGCAGCTCCAAAGTGGGGGAGCGGAAAGCTTTCTTT
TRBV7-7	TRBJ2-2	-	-	CASSWVADGTGELFF	TGTGCTAGCAGCTGGGTTGCGGATGGAACCGGGGAGCTGTTTTTT
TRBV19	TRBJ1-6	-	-	CASSSTQGYNSPLHF	TGTGCCAGTAGTTCGACGCAGGGGTATAATTCACCCCTCCACTTT
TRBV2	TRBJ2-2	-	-	CASQKGVATNTGELFF	TGTGCCTCTCAGAAGGGGGTCGCAACGAACACCGGGGAGCTGTTTTTT
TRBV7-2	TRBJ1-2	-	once	CASSLGPTLTGTATYGYTF	TGTGCCAGCAGCTTAGGCCCTACCCTGACCGGGACGGCGACTTATGGCTACACCTTC
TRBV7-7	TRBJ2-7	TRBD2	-	CASSFGGRIPYEQYF	TGTGCTAGCAGCTTTGGCGGGAGAATCCCCTACGAGCAGTACTTC
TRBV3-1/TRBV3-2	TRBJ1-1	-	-	CASSQGDRGAEAFF	TGTGCCAGCAGCCAAGGCGATCGAGGGGCTGAAGCTTTCTTT
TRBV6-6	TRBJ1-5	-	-	CASSYSPASLEGPQHF	TGTGCCAGCAGTTACTCGCCGGCGTCGTTGGAGGGGCCCCAGCATTTT